The T cell receptor (beta chain) under discussion was sequenced for a study of cytomegalovirus exposure and HLA in healthy donors. General observations from the study: Being indistinguishable, some V segments were excluded, TRBV6-2 and TRBV6-3 among them.

The CDR3 contains 15 residues. Germline V gene lookup returns CDR1 MGHDK and CDR2 SYGVNS. V was pared by 1 base and J by 1 base, with 10 bases between. The PCR was carried out with 60 Vbeta primers and 13 Jbeta primers. Per the original data handling: Roughly 10 million shared chains were among around 78 million unique TCR beta chains counted in a later analysis. The data were produced by immunoSEQ multiplex PCR, yet TCRdb's version contains in-frame clones alone and is incomplete. From that table come the V and J calls and clone size; the DNA was used to work out D and trimming. This table has some 110,000 clones, 74% appearing once. As regards this clone: Its target is unknown.

This clonotype was obtained from a woman between 45 and 65 years old in good health and CMV-seropositive. This chain links TRBV25-1 with TRBJ1-2; D perhaps matches TRBD1 (6 bases). The sequenced sample consisted of PBMCs. The DNA of the CDR3 is TGTGCCAGCAGTGAATCCGACAGGAGTAACTATGGCTACACCTTC. This translates into CASSESDRSNYGYTF.